These T cell receptor beta chains were read from a single sample in a study of breast tumors, draining lymph nodes, adjacent tissues. TCRdb re-called the multiplex PCR reads with MiXCR, one entry per CDR3 protein. The sample carries about 110,000 distinct CDR3 sequences, less than 40% recorded once. Sequencing was done on a sample of axillary lymph node tissue. The receptors were gathered from a female donor with breast cancer. Some clones in this sample may be carry-over from other donors' samples. CDR3s include the opening cysteine and the closing phenylalanine or tryptophan. The order of the fields is V gene, clone size, D gene, J gene, CDR3 DNA, CDR3 protein. D genes are given only for firm matches. Part of the rows lack a size; the others show once, few, many or a class for expanded clones.

TRBV20-1	NA	TRBD2	TRBJ2-3	TGCAATGCTAGTTCGGTAGCGGGGAGCACCCGCACAGATACGCAGTATTTT	CNASSVAGSTRTDTQYF
TRBV5-1	many	NA	TRBJ2-3	TGCGCCAGCAGCTTGCCGCGGACAGAAGGCCCAGATACGCAGTATTTT	CASSLPRTEGPDTQYF
TRBV5-6	many	NA	TRBJ2-6	TGTGCCAGCAGCTTGATTGGGGCCAACGTCCTGACTTTC	CASSLIGANVLTF
TRBV18	NA	NA	TRBJ1-6	TGTGCCAGCTCACCATCGACTAGGGAAAATTCACCCCTCCATTTT	CASSPSTRENSPLHF
TRBV20-1	many	NA	TRBJ2-3	TGCAGTGCTAGAGATCCAGTGGGCAAACCAGCGGTCACAGATACGCAGTATTTT	CSARDPVGKPAVTDTQYF
TRBV2	NA	TRBD2	TRBJ2-7	TGTGCCAGCAGTGAACAGCTAGCGGGCTACGAGCAGTACTTC	CASSEQLAGYEQYF
TRBV7-8	many	TRBD1	TRBJ1-6	TGTGCCAGCAGCTTAGGGAGCAGGGGGTATAATTCACCCCTCCACTTT	CASSLGSRGYNSPLHF
TRBV7-8	NA	NA	TRBJ1-2	TGTGCCAGCAGCTCCCAAGGTGGTTACCCCAACTATGGCTACACCTTC	CASSSQGGYPNYGYTF
TRBV6-5	many	TRBD1	TRBJ2-5	TGTGCCAGCAGTTATGGGAACAGGGGAGAGACCCAGTACTTC	CASSYGNRGETQYF
TRBV28	many	NA	TRBJ1-4	TGTGCCAGTAGATACAGAGGCTTTAATGAAAAACTGTTTTTT	CASRYRGFNEKLFF
TRBV6-1	NA	TRBD1	TRBJ1-4	TGTGCCAGCAGTCAGGGGGGGGCCGGTGAAAAACTGTTTTTT	CASSQGGAGEKLFF
TRBV6-5	NA	NA	TRBJ1-1	TGTGCCAGCAGTGACTTGGGTTTTACTGAAGCTTTCTTT	CASSDLGFTEAFF
TRBV7-8	once	TRBD2	TRBJ2-7	TGTGCCAGCAGCTTACTAGCGGGGGCCCTCTACGAGCAGTACTTC	CASSLLAGALYEQYF
TRBV3-1	many	NA	TRBJ2-3	TGTGCCAGCAGCCCAAGTGGAACAGATACGCAGTATTTT	CASSPSGTDTQYF
TRBV5-1	NA	TRBD2	TRBJ2-3	TGCGCCAGCAGCTTGGAGAGGAGCGGGAGGACAGATACGCAGTATTTT	CASSLERSGRTDTQYF
TRBV27	few	NA	TRBJ2-2	TGTGCCAGCAGTTTTTCTCCGGGGGTTGGCGGGGAGCTGTTTTTT	CASSFSPGVGGELFF
TRBV10-3	many	TRBD2	TRBJ2-1	TGTGCCACCACCGGACTAGCGGGTGGGTTAGATGAGCAGTTCTTC	CATTGLAGGLDEQFF
TRBV7-8	many	NA	TRBJ2-6	TGTGCCAGCAGCTTGCTCAGAAGGGTCTCTGGGGCCAACGTCCTGACTTTC	CASSLLRRVSGANVLTF
TRBV12-5	many	NA	TRBJ2-2	TGTGCTAGTGGTGGTGGTGACGGGTTTTTCGGGGACACCGGGGAGCTGTTTTTT	CASGGGDGFFGDTGELFF
TRBV19	many	NA	TRBJ1-2	TGTGCCAGTAGTATCCCTGGCTATGGCTACACCTTC	CASSIPGYGYTF
TRBV7-9	many	NA	TRBJ2-1	TGTGCCTGTAAAGCTTCTAGAATAAGTAGACCGAGCTCCTACAATGAGCAGTTCTTC	CACKASRISRPSSYNEQFF
TRBV6-5	many	NA	TRBJ1-4	TGTGCCAGCAGTACTCCACAGGCAAGGGATCGTGAAAAACTGTTTTTT	CASSTPQARDREKLFF
TRBV6-2/TRBV6-3	NA	TRBD1	TRBJ1-3	TGTGCCAGCAGTCGATCCAGGGGGACCTCTGGAAACACCATATATTTT	CASSRSRGTSGNTIYF
TRBV2	many	TRBD2	TRBJ2-7	TGTGCCAGCAGTGGCCTAGCGGACTACGAGCAGTACTTC	CASSGLADYEQYF
TRBV20-1	NA	NA	TRBJ1-4	TGCAGTGCTAGAGTCGGCTTAAATGAAAAACTGTTTTTT	CSARVGLNEKLFF
TRBV6-1	many	NA	TRBJ2-5	TGTGCCAGCAGTGAAGCTCCGGACAGCCAAGAGACCCAGTACTTC	CASSEAPDSQETQYF
TRBV5-1	many	NA	TRBJ2-5	TGCGCCAGCAGCATCGCGACATCCCAAGACACCCAGTACTTC	CASSIATSQDTQYF
TRBV5-4	many	NA	TRBJ2-3	TGTGCCAGCAGCTACCATCCCGACATCCGTGGGGGAGATACGCAGTATTTT	CASSYHPDIRGGDTQYF
TRBV7-2	NA	TRBD1	TRBJ1-5	TGTGCCAGCAGCGAGGGACAGGGGCACAATCAGCCCCAGCATTTT	CASSEGQGHNQPQHF
TRBV12-3/TRBV12-4	many	NA	TRBJ2-7	TGTGCCAGCAGTTTAGGGTTCTCCTACGAGCAGTACTTC	CASSLGFSYEQYF
TRBV19	many	NA	TRBJ1-5	TGTGCCAGTAGTATATCTCGCAGGGACAATCAGCCCCAGCATTTT	CASSISRRDNQPQHF
TRBV2	many	NA	TRBJ1-1	TGTGCCAGCAGATCCCACGGACAGATGCGCACTGAAGCTTTCTTT	CASRSHGQMRTEAFF
TRBV29-1	NA	TRBD2	TRBJ2-7	TGCAGCTTGGTCTGGGACTACTCCTACGAGCAGTACTTC	CSLVWDYSYEQYF
TRBV9	many	NA	TRBJ1-5	TGTGCCAGCAGCGTAGAGGGGGATAGCAATCAGCCCCAGCATTTT	CASSVEGDSNQPQHF
TRBV5-1	NA	TRBD1	TRBJ1-1	TGCGCCAGCAGCTTGGGAGGGGGCTCGGATTCTTTCTTT	CASSLGGGSDSFF
TRBV7-3	NA	TRBD2	TRBJ2-2	TGTGCCAGCAGCTCAAGGGGACTAGCGGGAGCCGGGGAGCTGTCTTTT	CASSSRGLAGAGELSF
TRBV6-6	many	NA	TRBJ2-3	TGTGCCAGCAGATCTTGGGATACGCAGTATTTT	CASRSWDTQYF
TRBV27	many	NA	TRBJ2-3	TGTGCCAGCAGGCCGGGGGCGGGGGATACGCAGTATTTT	CASRPGAGDTQYF
TRBV4-3	many	NA	TRBJ2-2	TGCGCCAGCAGCCAAAGCCAGTGGGCCGGGGAGCTGTTTTTT	CASSQSQWAGELFF
TRBV6-2/TRBV6-3	many	TRBD1	TRBJ1-6	TGTGCCAGCAGTTTCGACAGGGTTACCCTCTATAATTCACCCCTCCACTTT	CASSFDRVTLYNSPLHF
TRBV24-1	many	NA	TRBJ2-5	TGTGCCACCAGTGATCCATTAGCGGACCAAGAGACCCAGTACTTT	CATSDPLADQETQYF
TRBV28	NA	TRBD1	TRBJ1-5	TGTGCCAGCAGCTCGGACAGGGGATATCAGCCCCAGCATTTT	CASSSDRGYQPQHF
TRBV6-5	few	NA	TRBJ2-1	TGTGCCAGCAGTAAGGGAGGATACAATGAGCAGTTCTTC	CASSKGGYNEQFF
TRBV7-2	NA	TRBD2	TRBJ2-7	TGTGCCAGCAGCTTAGTTGCTAGCGGGGAATCCTACGAGCAGTACTTC	CASSLVASGESYEQYF
TRBV7-2	many	NA	TRBJ2-5	TGTGCCAGCAGCTTATCGGCGGGGGACAAGACCCAGTACTTC	CASSLSAGDKTQYF
TRBV12-3/TRBV12-4	many	NA	TRBJ1-1	TGTGCCAGCAGTTTATCCTTGAACACTGAAGCTTTCTTT	CASSLSLNTEAFF
TRBV7-8	NA	NA	TRBJ1-4	TGTGCCAGCAGCTTTCCAAATGAAAAACTGTTTTTT	CASSFPNEKLFF
TRBV7-9	NA	NA	TRBJ1-5	TGTGCCAGCACCACTGTTGGAGATCAGCCCCAGCATTTT	CASTTVGDQPQHF
TRBV19	NA	NA	TRBJ1-2	TGTGCCAGTGGTATTCAGGGGTCGAACTATGGCTACACCTTC	CASGIQGSNYGYTF
TRBV7-2	many	TRBD2	TRBJ2-1	TGTGCCAGCAGCCTACCTCCCGGGAGGGTAAATGAGCAGTTCTTC	CASSLPPGRVNEQFF
TRBV20-1	NA	TRBD2	TRBJ2-1	TGCAGTCCTAGCGGGGGGGCCGGAAATGAGCAGTTCTTC	CSPSGGAGNEQFF
TRBV20-1	many	NA	TRBJ1-4	TGCAGTGCAGGGTACAGGGACAAACTGTTTTTT	CSAGYRDKLFF
TRBV4-1	many	NA	TRBJ1-2	TGCGCCAGCAGCCCCCGGGCAGCGATTAACTATGGCTACACCTTC	CASSPRAAINYGYTF